The 11 T cell receptor beta chains in this list originate from one sample, sequenced in a study of response to subunit inactivated influenza vaccine. From the RT-PCR reads, TCRdb called clonotypes with MiXCR, one entry per CDR3 protein. The repertoire holds over 300,000 distinct CDR3 sequences, with 21% as singletons. The material sequenced was PBMCs from blood, taken 21 months after vaccination. These receptor sequences come from a man aged 50-75 years who received an inactivated influenza vaccine.

The V call is TRBV11-1, the J call TRBJ1-1; D may be TRBD1 (6 bases). The V end lost 2 bases, the J end lost 8 bases, and 12 bases lay between the germline ends. Germline V gene lookup returns CDR1 SGHAT and CDR2 FQDESV (reference sequence). The CDR3 runs 13 residues. The CDR3 region is CASSLLVGTEAFF. CDR3 coding DNA: TGTGCCAGCAGCTTATTGGTGGGGACAGAAGCTTTCTTT.

This clonotype was seen at least ten times. The rearrangement uses TRBV12-3 or TRBV12-4 and TRBJ1-6; D ambiguous. Trimming removed 5 bases at V and 7 bases at J, with 9 bases between. The CDR3 runs 13 residues. In nucleotides, the CDR3 is TGTGCCAGCAGTCGGCAGGAAAATTCACCCCTCCACTTT. It specifies CASSRQENSPLHF.

This chain joins TRBV7-9 and TRBJ1-2; D is perhaps TRBD1 (5 bases). V was shortened by 2 bases and J by 2 bases, with 12 bases between the two germline ends. CDR3 length: 15 amino acids. CDR1 and CDR2 (germline): SEHNR, FQNEAQ (reference sequence). The CDR3 reads CASSLTGNTNYGYTF. CDR3 sequence (DNA): TGTGCCAGCAGCTTAACAGGCAACACGAACTATGGCTACACCTTC.

A few counts support this clonotype. The chain joins TRBV7-9 to TRBJ1-1, with 8 bases matching TRBD1. Germline V lookup: CDR1 SEHNR, CDR2 FQNEAQ (reference sequence). The CDR3 is made up of 14 amino acids. With V trimmed by 5 bases and J by 10 bases, 12 bases remained unmatched. The CDR3 spells CASSLSGNRGRAFF. Here the CDR3 DNA reads TGTGCCAGCAGCCTTAGTGGTAACAGGGGGAGAGCTTTCTTT.

The J gene is TRBJ2-7, the V gene TRBV4-1; D may be TRBD1 (6 bases). Looked up from germline, CDR1 is MGHRA and CDR2 is YSYEKL. This CDR3 contains 14 residues. V was trimmed by 0 bases and J by 5 bases, leaving 11 bases between them. The CDR3 loop is CASSQDHRDHEQYF. The CDR3 DNA is TGCGCCAGCAGCCAAGATCACAGGGACCACGAGCAGTACTTC.

The chain is built from TRBV15 and TRBJ2-1, with unresolved D. The V and J ends lost 0 bases and 7 bases respectively, with 13 bases between them. The CDR3 is 15 amino acids. Germline V lookup: CDR1 LNHNV, CDR2 YYDKDF (reference sequence). The CDR3: CATSRDLPARNEQFF. DNA for the CDR3: TGTGCCACCAGCAGAGATTTACCAGCGCGGAATGAGCAGTTCTTC.

The chain carries TRBV12-3 or TRBV12-4 and TRBJ1-1, with D perhaps matching TRBD1 (5 bases). Trimming left V 7 bases short and J 0 bases short, with 9 bases between. The CDR3 runs to 13 residues. The CDR3 DNA follows: TGTGCCAGCAACCCGACAGTGAACACTGAAGCTTTCTTT. Its protein product is CASNPTVNTEAFF.

This clonotype showed up just a few times. This chain joins TRBV4-2 and TRBJ2-1; TRBD2 matches 8 bases. V shed 0 bases, J shed 8 bases, and the junction held 6 bases outside the gene matches. The CDR3 covers 15 residues. Germline CDR1 is LGHNA and CDR2 is YNFKEQ. The CDR3, as DNA: TGTGCCAGCAGCCAAGAAAGCGGGAGACTCGATGAGCAGTTCTTC. Amino acids: CASSQESGRLDEQFF.

This clonotype was recorded many times. The chain uses TRBV4-2 and TRBJ1-4, with D unclear. The CDR3 sequence is 14 residues long. Germline lookup yields CDR1 LGHNA and CDR2 YNFKEQ. V lost 4 bases and J 0 bases, leaving 6 bases between the germline ends. For the CDR3, the DNA is TGTGCCAGCAGCCGGTCTGCAACTAATGAAAAACTGTTTTTT. Amino acids: CASSRSATNEKLFF.

The rearrangement joins TRBV28 to TRBJ2-3; D is unclear. The CDR3 is 15 residues long. CDR1 is MDHEN, CDR2 SYDVKM, per germline. V shed 5 bases and J shed 3 bases, with 15 bases lying between them. The CDR3 sequence is CASSPISVWTDTQYF. The CDR3 coding sequence is TGTGCCAGCAGTCCGATTTCGGTTTGGACAGATACGCAGTATTTT.

V is TRBV29-1 and J is TRBJ1-1, with D perhaps matching TRBD1 (5 bases). Per germline, CDR1 SQVTM and CDR2 ANQGSEA. The CDR3 contains 14 residues. V was cut by 6 bases and J by 3 bases, with 17 bases left in between. The CDR3 sequence: CSVRTTLGDTEAFF. The CDR3 DNA is TGCAGCGTGCGCACCACATTAGGGGACACTGAAGCTTTCTTT.